Each of the 4 T cell receptor beta chains below was sequenced from the same sample in a study of identical twins. TCRdb recomputed calls from the 5' RACE reads with MiXCR, one row per CDR3 protein. The sample lists 460,000 or so distinct CDR3 sequences, around 14% seen once, with approximately 0.52% in the top ten. These data were also filed under a second study, of yellow fever vaccine responses in identical twins.

Sequenced input: CD4+ T cells sorted from blood. These receptors all stem from a woman younger than 30 in good health.

This clonotype was seen only a few times. V and J are TRBV6-1 and TRBJ2-5, with 7 nucleotides matching TRBD2. CDR1 and CDR2 from the germline V gene are MNHNS and SASEGT. This CDR3 has 15 amino acids. Trimming cost V 6 bases and J 4 bases; bases outside gene matches: 11. The CDR3 DNA is TGTGCCAGCAGCCTGGGCCGGGGGGACTCAGAGACCCAGTACTTC. As protein: CASSLGRGDSETQYF.

The chain combines TRBV3-1 with TRBJ2-3, with D uncertain. CDR3 length equals 15 residues. Trimming took off 4 bases at V and 0 bases at J, with 11 bases between the two ends. Per germline, CDR1 LGHDT and CDR2 YNNKEL (reference sequence). The CDR3 DNA follows: TGTGCCAGCAGCCGTAGTAAGGGTAGCACAGATACGCAGTATTTT. Translating it yields CASSRSKGSTDTQYF.

The J gene is TRBJ2-7, the V gene TRBV9; D is possibly TRBD2 (6 bases). The CDR3 length is 13 residues. Trimming pared 3 bases from V and 6 bases from J, leaving 13 bases between. Germline V gene lookup returns CDR1 SGDLS and CDR2 YYNGEE. The CDR3 DNA reads TGTGCCAGCAGCGAAGGTGGGGGACTCGAGCAGTACTTC. It is translated as CASSEGGGLEQYF.

This clonotype was picked up many times. The chain employs TRBV3-1 and TRBJ2-1; 8 bases align to TRBD1. J lost 7 bases, V lost 4 bases, and 6 bases had no gene match. CDR1 and CDR2 from the germline V gene are LGHDT and YNNKEL (reference sequence). The CDR3 spans 14 residues. CDR3 residues: CASSRGTGPNEQFF. In nucleotides, the CDR3 is TGTGCCAGCAGCCGCGGGACAGGACCAAATGAGCAGTTCTTC.